This is a list of T cell receptor beta chains from one sample in a study of cytomegalovirus exposure and HLA in healthy donors. Sequencing used immunoSEQ multiplex PCR; TCRdb keeps in-frame clones, though not all of them. The sample lists some 120,000 clones, over 60% occurring once. Specimen: PBMCs. The source is a man aged 30 to 45 in good health and CMV-seropositive. CDR3s include the opening cysteine and the closing phenylalanine or tryptophan. A D gene is named only where the DNA matches it firmly. A row's size may be missing; if present it is once, few, many or a size class.

D gene: -
J gene: TRBJ2-5
V gene: TRBV18
clone size: -
CDR3 DNA: TGTGCCAGCTCACCGACTAGGCATGGTGAGACCCAGTACTTC
CDR3 protein: CASSPTRHGETQYF

D gene: TRBD1
J gene: TRBJ1-2
V gene: TRBV30
clone size: -
CDR3 DNA: TGTGCCTGGGAATCGGGACAGGGGGCGGGTGACGCCTTC
CDR3 protein: CAWESGQGAGDAF

D gene: -
J gene: TRBJ2-3
V gene: TRBV7-3
clone size: -
CDR3 DNA: TGTGCCAGCAGCTCTAGTTTGGGGGCAACAGATACGCAGTATTTT
CDR3 protein: CASSSSLGATDTQYF

D gene: TRBD2
J gene: TRBJ2-1
V gene: TRBV2
clone size: few
CDR3 DNA: TGTGCCAGCAGTGAAGCGGTTAAATCGCTAGCGGTTGGGGATGAGCAGTTCTTC
CDR3 protein: CASSEAVKSLAVGDEQFF

D gene: -
J gene: TRBJ1-1
V gene: TRBV2
clone size: -
CDR3 DNA: TGTGCCAGCAGTGAGTATGGCAGGGCCGGGACTGAAGCTTTCTTT
CDR3 protein: CASSEYGRAGTEAFF

D gene: -
J gene: TRBJ2-7
V gene: TRBV6-6
clone size: -
CDR3 DNA: TGTGCCAGCAGTTACTCGGGAGGGGGGTGGGCTTACGAGCAGTACTTC
CDR3 protein: CASSYSGGGWAYEQYF

D gene: TRBD1
J gene: TRBJ2-6
V gene: TRBV4-2
clone size: -
CDR3 DNA: TGTGCCAGCAGCCTCGGACAGGGGGGAAGCTCTGGGGCCAACGTCCTGACTTTC
CDR3 protein: CASSLGQGGSSGANVLTF

D gene: -
J gene: TRBJ2-2
V gene: TRBV7-3
clone size: -
CDR3 DNA: TGTGCCAGCAGCCCGGTAACCACCGGGGAGCTGTTTTTT
CDR3 protein: CASSPVTTGELFF

D gene: TRBD2
J gene: TRBJ2-1
V gene: TRBV5-4
clone size: -
CDR3 DNA: TGTGCCAGCTCGACGGGAGGGGCGAGCTCCTACAATGAGCAGTTCTTC
CDR3 protein: CASSTGGASSYNEQFF

D gene: -
J gene: TRBJ2-7
V gene: TRBV7-3
clone size: -
CDR3 DNA: TGTGCCAGCAGCCAAACTCCGGGAACCATCTACGAGCAGTACTTC
CDR3 protein: CASSQTPGTIYEQYF

D gene: -
J gene: TRBJ2-7
V gene: TRBV5-1
clone size: -
CDR3 DNA: TGCGCCAGCAGCTTGCTAGCCTCCTCCTACGAGCAGTACTTC
CDR3 protein: CASSLLASSYEQYF

D gene: -
J gene: TRBJ2-2
V gene: TRBV27
clone size: once
CDR3 DNA: TGTGCCAGCAGTTTATCCCCGCGGAACACCGGGGAGCTGTTTTTT
CDR3 protein: CASSLSPRNTGELFF

D gene: -
J gene: TRBJ1-1
V gene: TRBV25-1
clone size: -
CDR3 DNA: TGTGCCAGCAGTAGTCAACAGAACACTGAAGCTTTCTTT
CDR3 protein: CASSSQQNTEAFF

D gene: TRBD1
J gene: TRBJ2-3
V gene: TRBV19
clone size: few
CDR3 DNA: TGTGCCAGTAGTAAAACCGGGACAGGGTTACAAGATACGCAGTATTTT
CDR3 protein: CASSKTGTGLQDTQYF

D gene: -
J gene: TRBJ2-1
V gene: TRBV19
clone size: -
CDR3 DNA: TGTGCCAGGGCCTACCGGAGGAATGAGCAGTTCTTC
CDR3 protein: CARAYRRNEQFF

D gene: TRBD2
J gene: TRBJ2-1
V gene: TRBV9
clone size: -
CDR3 DNA: TGTGCCAGCAGCGTAGTAGGTAGCGGGATGAGTTGGAATGAGCAGTTCTTC
CDR3 protein: CASSVVGSGMSWNEQFF

D gene: -
J gene: TRBJ1-6
V gene: TRBV4-3
clone size: once
CDR3 DNA: TGCGCCAGCAGCCAAGACCGAGGACGGACAGCCCTCCACTTT
CDR3 protein: CASSQDRGRTALHF

D gene: TRBD2
J gene: TRBJ2-3
V gene: TRBV28
clone size: -
CDR3 DNA: TGTGCCAGCAGTTTACTAGCGGGAGATACGCAGTATTTT
CDR3 protein: CASSLLAGDTQYF

D gene: TRBD1
J gene: TRBJ1-1
V gene: TRBV27
clone size: few
CDR3 DNA: TGTGCCAGCAGCCAGACAGGGGGCTTTGCTGAAGCTTTCTTT
CDR3 protein: CASSQTGGFAEAFF

D gene: -
J gene: TRBJ1-6
V gene: TRBV4-2
clone size: -
CDR3 DNA: TGTGCCAGCAGCCAAGATCTAGGACAGATTATTAATTCACCCCTCCACTTT
CDR3 protein: CASSQDLGQIINSPLHF